Detailed here is one TCR beta chain. Its specificity is unknown. Profiled with immunoSEQ multiplex PCR; TCRdb holds only in-frame clones, not every one. The sample shows under 150,000 clones, over 75% of them seen only once. The CDR3 runs to 14 residues. Trimming cost V 0 bases and J 6 bases, with 12 bases left between them. CDR1 and CDR2 (germline): SGDLS, YYNGEE. This sample stems from a study of a mutant IDH1 vaccine in newly diagnosed glioma. The wider study: Patients got their first vaccination 4-6 weeks after radiotherapy alone, or with temozolomide cycles. The therapy given earlier, which was standard therapy, consisted of radiotherapy, temozolomide, or both, and most of the patients received both.

As for time point: week 11, during vaccination. All doses held 300 ug of mutant IDH1 20-mer peptide, with topical imiquimod. Donor diagnoses consisted of new WHO grade 3 or 4 IDH1-mutant, ATRX-lost astrocytomas. Sequencing used PBMCs, obtained from a glioma patient whose treatment included an IDH1 peptide vaccine. The origin of this receptor is a middle-aged man with glioma. The chain recombines TRBV9 with TRBJ1-2; D is ambiguous. This CDR3 reads CASSVVDGGNGYTF. The CDR3 DNA follows: TGTGCCAGCAGCGTAGTCGACGGCGGTAATGGCTACACCTTC.